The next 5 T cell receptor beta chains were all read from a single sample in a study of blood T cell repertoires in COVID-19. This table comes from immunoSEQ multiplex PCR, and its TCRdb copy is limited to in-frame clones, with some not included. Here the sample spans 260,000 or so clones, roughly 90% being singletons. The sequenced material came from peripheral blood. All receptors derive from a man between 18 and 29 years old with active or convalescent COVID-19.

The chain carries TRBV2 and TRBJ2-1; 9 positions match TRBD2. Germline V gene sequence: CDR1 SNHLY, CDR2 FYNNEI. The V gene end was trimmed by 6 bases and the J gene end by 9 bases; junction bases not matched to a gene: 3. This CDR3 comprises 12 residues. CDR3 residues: CASRGLAFEQFF. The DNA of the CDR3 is TGTGCCAGCAGGGGACTAGCATTTGAGCAGTTCTTC.

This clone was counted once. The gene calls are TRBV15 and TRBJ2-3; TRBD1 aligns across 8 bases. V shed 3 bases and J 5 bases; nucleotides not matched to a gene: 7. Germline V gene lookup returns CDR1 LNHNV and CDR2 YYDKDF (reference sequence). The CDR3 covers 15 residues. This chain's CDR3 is CATSRARGHGDTQYF. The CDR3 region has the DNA TGTGCCACCAGCAGGGCCAGGGGGCATGGAGATACGCAGTATTTT. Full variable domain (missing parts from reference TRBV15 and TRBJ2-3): DAMVIQNPRYQVTQFGKPVTLSCSQTLNHNVMYWYQQKSSQAPKLLFHYYDKDFNNEADTPDNFQSRRPNTSFCFLDIRSPGLGDTAMYLCATSRARGHGDTQYFGPGTRLTVL.

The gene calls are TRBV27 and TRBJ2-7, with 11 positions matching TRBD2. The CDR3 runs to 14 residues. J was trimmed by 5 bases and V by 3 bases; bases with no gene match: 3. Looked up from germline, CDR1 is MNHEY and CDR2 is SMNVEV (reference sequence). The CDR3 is CASSLIAGGDEQYF. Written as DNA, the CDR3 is TGTGCCAGCAGTTTGATAGCGGGGGGGGACGAGCAGTACTTC.

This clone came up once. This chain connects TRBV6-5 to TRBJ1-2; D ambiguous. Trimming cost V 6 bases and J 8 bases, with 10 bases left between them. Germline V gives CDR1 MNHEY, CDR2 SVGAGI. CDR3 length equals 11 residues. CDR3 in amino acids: CASSRIWGYTF. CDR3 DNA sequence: TGTGCCAGCAGCAGAATCTGGGGCTACACCTTC.

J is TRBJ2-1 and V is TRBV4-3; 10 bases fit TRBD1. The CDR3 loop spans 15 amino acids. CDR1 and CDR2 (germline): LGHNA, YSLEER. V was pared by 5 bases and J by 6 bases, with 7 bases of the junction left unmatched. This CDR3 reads CASSLTGTGVNEQFF. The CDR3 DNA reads TGCGCCAGCAGCTTAACCGGGACAGGGGTCAATGAGCAGTTCTTC.